These 21 T cell receptor beta chains were all obtained from the same sample, sequenced in a study of T cell responses to AZD1222 COVID-19 vaccine. Data came from immunoSEQ multiplex PCR; TCRdb stores just in-frame clones and leaves some out. The data show more than 100,000 clones, about 88% seen once. The source material was peripheral blood, sampled on day 0 of AZD1222 vaccination. Receptors originate from an adult in good health.

The chain links TRBV4-2 to TRBJ1-1; D perhaps matches TRBD1 (5 bases). This CDR3 has 15 residues. CDR1 is LGHNA, CDR2 YNFKEQ, per germline. V was pared by 2 bases and J by 5 bases, with 15 bases between. The CDR3 nucleotides read TGTGCCAGCAGCCAATCGGGTGACAGATGGACTGAAGCTTTCTTT. Translation: CASSQSGDRWTEAFF.

The sample holds one count of this clone. The rearrangement joins TRBV2 to TRBJ2-7; D uncertain. This CDR3 contains 14 residues. CDR1 and CDR2 from the germline V gene are SNHLY and FYNNEI. V was cut by 1 base and J by 5 bases, with 12 bases left in between. CDR3 loop: CASSEVGTVHEQYF. The CDR3 nucleotides are TGTGCCAGCAGTGAAGTGGGAACTGTCCACGAGCAGTACTTC. The entire variable domain, with the rest obtained from reference TRBV2 and TRBJ2-7, is as follows: EPEVTQTPSHQVTQMGQEVILRCVPISNHLYFYWYRQILGQKVEFLVSFYNNEISEKSEIFDDQFSVERPDGSNFTLKIRSTKLEDSAMYFCASSEVGTVHEQYFGPGTRLTVT.

The chain uses TRBV6-5 and TRBJ1-5, with 8 positions matching TRBD1. V trimming: 2 bases; J trimming: 4 bases; junction bases outside the gene matches: 7. The CDR3 is 16 amino acids. Looked up from germline, CDR1 is MNHEY and CDR2 is SVGAGI. CDR3 sequence reads: CASSYRTGHLNQPQHF. The CDR3 DNA is TGTGCCAGCAGTTACCGGACAGGGCACCTTAATCAGCCCCAGCATTTT.

This chain uses TRBV21-1 with TRBJ2-7. TRBV21-1 is a known pseudogene. The CDR3 consists of 13 residues. CDR3 coding DNA: TGTGCCAGCAGCCCCCGGATGACCTGCGAGCAGTACTTC. Translating it yields CASSPRMTCEQYF.

The rearrangement uses TRBV2 and TRBJ1-5; D gene ambiguous. Trimming shortened V by 6 bases and J by 0 bases, and 15 bases separated the two germline ends. The CDR3 has 16 amino acids. The germline gives CDR1 SNHLY, CDR2 FYNNEI. CDR3 nucleotide sequence: TGTGCCAGCAGGTCGGCACTCCGGGGTAGCAATCAGCCCCAGCATTTT. It is translated as CASRSALRGSNQPQHF.

The rearrangement uses TRBV5-4 and TRBJ1-1, with TRBD1 as a possible D gene (5 bases). The CDR3 has 15 amino acids. Trimming left V 4 bases short and J 2 bases short, with 15 bases between. CDR1 and CDR2 (germline): SGHNT, YYREEE (reference sequence). CDR3 in DNA: TGTGCCAGCAGCGGCTTCGGGGGACCCAACACTGAAGCTTTCTTT. This sequence encodes CASSGFGGPNTEAFF. The entire variable domain, with the rest obtained from reference TRBV5-4 and TRBJ1-1, is as follows: ETGVTQSPTHLIKTRGQQVTLRCSSQSGHNTVSWYQQALGQGPQFIFQYYREEENGRGNFPPRFSGLQFPNYSSELNVNALELDDSALYLCASSGFGGPNTEAFFGQGTRLTVV.

The chain is built from TRBV28 and TRBJ2-5; D unclear. The CDR3 loop spans 13 amino acids. Germline CDR1 MDHEN, CDR2 SYDVKM. V lost 7 bases and J 0 bases, leaving 9 bases between the germline ends. CDR3 sequence reads: CASISGYQETQYF. Here the CDR3 DNA reads TGTGCCAGCATATCTGGGTACCAAGAGACCCAGTACTTC. Full variable domain (missing parts from reference TRBV28 and TRBJ2-5): DVKVTQSSRYLVKRTGEKVFLECVQDMDHENMFWYRQDPGLGLRLIYFSYDVKMKEKGDIPEGYSVSREKKERFSLILESASTNQTSMYLCASISGYQETQYFGPGTRLLVL.

The chain links TRBV19 to TRBJ2-7; 7 bases align to TRBD1. The trim removed 5 bases at V and 6 bases at J, leaving 7 bases unmatched. Germline CDR1 reads LNHDA; CDR2 reads SQIVND (reference sequence). The CDR3 runs 13 residues. CDR3 sequence reads: CASSGNRGSEQYF. The CDR3 nucleotides read TGTGCCAGTAGTGGCAACAGGGGTAGCGAGCAGTACTTC.

The chain links TRBV27 to TRBJ1-4; 8 bases map to TRBD1. Trimming removed 5 bases from V and 3 bases from J; junction bases left unmatched: 2. In germline, CDR1 is MNHEY, CDR2 SMNVEV (reference sequence). The CDR3 length is 14 residues. CDR3 bases: TGTGCCAGCAGTCTGACAGGGGCTAATGAAAAACTGTTTTTT. Protein sequence: CASSLTGANEKLFF.

V and J are TRBV27 and TRBJ2-7; D remains unclear. Trimming removed 5 bases at V and 0 bases at J, with 14 bases between. The CDR3 has 15 residues. Germline CDR1 is MNHEY and CDR2 is SMNVEV (reference sequence). CDR3 protein: CASSTAPASSYEQYF. The CDR3 nucleotides read TGTGCCAGCAGTACCGCTCCGGCCAGCTCCTACGAGCAGTACTTC.

The rearrangement uses TRBV5-1 and TRBJ2-7, with 7 bases lining up with TRBD2. The CDR3 covers 16 residues. Germline CDR1 SGHRS, CDR2 YFSETQ. The V and J ends lost 4 bases and 2 bases, in that order; junction bases with no gene match: 12. The CDR3 nucleotides are TGCGCCAGCAGCGTGGCTTCTAGCGGCCTCCCCTACGAGCAGTACTTC. This encodes CASSVASSGLPYEQYF.

The chain has TRBV12-5 and TRBJ1-4, with no clear D. This CDR3 spans 15 amino acids. V lost 6 bases, J lost 4 bases, and 15 bases lay in between. Germline V lookup: CDR1 LGHNT, CDR2 FRNRAP. The CDR3 sequence is CASGVRREGNEKLFF. The CDR3 coding sequence is TGTGCTAGTGGGGTCCGGAGGGAAGGTAATGAAAAACTGTTTTTT. Using reference TRBV12-5 and TRBJ1-4 for the parts outside the CDR3, the full variable domain is DARVTQTPRHKVTEMGQEVTMRCQPILGHNTVFWYRQTMMQGLELLAYFRNRAPLDDSGMPKDRFSAEMPDATLATLKIQPSEPRDSAVYFCASGVRREGNEKLFFGSGTQLSVL.

The gene calls are TRBV7-3 and TRBJ2-1; 11 nucleotides align to TRBD2. The junction had 4 bases not matched to a gene; V was cut back by 5 bases and J by 4 bases. CDR1 SGHTA and CDR2 FQGTGA come from the germline V gene. The CDR3 has 15 residues. CDR3 in DNA: TGTGCCAGCAGCCCGGGACTAGCGGTATACAATGAGCAGTTCTTC. Its protein product is CASSPGLAVYNEQFF.

V and J are TRBV7-8 and TRBJ1-3; 10 positions agree with TRBD1. The CDR3 length is 16 residues. V lost 3 bases to trimming and J lost 2 bases; unmatched junction nucleotides: 4. Germline loops: CDR1 SGHVS, CDR2 FQNEAQ. The CDR3 DNA sequence: TGTGCCAGCAGCTTCTATGGGACAGGGGCTGGAAACACCATATATTTT. Protein: CASSFYGTGAGNTIYF.

The chain joins TRBV5-4 to TRBJ1-3; tentative D call: TRBD1 (5 bases). Trimming shortened V by 0 bases and J by 0 bases, and 10 bases separated the two germline ends. The CDR3 runs 16 residues. In germline, CDR1 is SGHNT, CDR2 YYREEE (reference sequence). CDR3 loop: CASSLESGHSGNTIYF. For the CDR3, the DNA is TGTGCCAGCAGCTTGGAGTCGGGGCACTCTGGAAACACCATATATTTT.

The chain has TRBV19 and TRBJ2-1; possibly TRBD2 for D (6 bases). With 6 bases removed from V and 2 bases from J, the gap between germline ends came to 14 bases. There are 15 residues in the CDR3. Germline-derived CDR1 and CDR2 are LNHDA and SQIVND (reference sequence). In nucleotides, the CDR3 is TGTGCCAGTAGCTCGGGACTGATGACCTACAATGAGCAGTTCTTC. Translating gives CASSSGLMTYNEQFF.

This chain links TRBV7-9 with TRBJ1-1; 11 nucleotides line up with TRBD1. Unmatched junction bases numbered 5, after V lost 7 bases and J lost 4 bases. Germline lookup yields CDR1 SEHNR and CDR2 FQNEAQ (reference sequence). The CDR3 has 14 amino acids. The CDR3 spells CASNPGTGGTEAFF. As DNA, the CDR3 is TGTGCCAGCAACCCGGGGACAGGGGGCACTGAAGCTTTCTTT.

The chain combines TRBV29-1 with TRBJ1-3, with D possibly TRBD1 on 5 matching bases. The length of the CDR3 is 15 residues. Germline CDR1 is SQVTM and CDR2 is ANQGSEA. V was pared by 2 bases and J by 4 bases, with 15 bases between. CDR3 protein: CSVEPRQGRGNTIYF. The CDR3 DNA follows: TGCAGCGTTGAACCTCGGCAGGGTCGAGGAAACACCATATATTTT.

The J gene is TRBJ2-5, the V gene TRBV11-2; D gene ambiguous. Germline values: CDR1 SGHAT, CDR2 FQNNGV. V was clipped by 5 bases and J by 5 bases, with 3 bases between them. This CDR3 contains 10 residues. In DNA, the CDR3 is TGTGCCAGCAGCCGGGAGACCCAGTACTTC. The encoded protein is CASSRETQYF.

This clone came up once. The V and J genes are TRBV7-9 and TRBJ2-2, with D tentatively TRBD1 (6 bases). Germline V gives CDR1 SEHNR, CDR2 FQNEAQ (reference sequence). The V gene lost 3 bases and the J gene lost 6 bases, with 17 bases spanning the gap. The length of the CDR3 is 16 residues. The CDR3, as DNA: TGTGCCAGCAGCTTCGATTCTACAGGGAGCGCCGGGGAGCTGTTTTTT. Amino acid sequence: CASSFDSTGSAGELFF.

V gene TRBV27 combines with J gene TRBJ2-1; TRBD2 aligns across 7 bases. V trimming: 2 bases; J trimming: 8 bases; junction bases outside the gene matches: 6. CDR1 is MNHEY and CDR2 is SMNVEV in the germline V gene (reference sequence). The CDR3 totals 14 residues. The CDR3 region is CASSLRREKDEQFF. Written as DNA, the CDR3 is TGTGCCAGCAGTTTAAGGCGGGAGAAGGATGAGCAGTTCTTC.